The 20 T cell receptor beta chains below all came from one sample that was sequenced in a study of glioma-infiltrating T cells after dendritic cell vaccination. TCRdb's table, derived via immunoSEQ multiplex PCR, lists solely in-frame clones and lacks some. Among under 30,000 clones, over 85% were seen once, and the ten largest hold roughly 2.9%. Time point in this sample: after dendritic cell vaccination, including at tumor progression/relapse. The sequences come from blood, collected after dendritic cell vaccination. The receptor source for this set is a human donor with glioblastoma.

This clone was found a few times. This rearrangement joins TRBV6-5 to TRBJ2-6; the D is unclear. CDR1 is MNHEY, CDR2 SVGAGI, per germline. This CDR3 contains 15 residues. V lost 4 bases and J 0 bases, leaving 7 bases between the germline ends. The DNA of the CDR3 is TGTGCCAGCAGTTTTGATAGCTCTGGGGCCAACGTCCTGACTTTC. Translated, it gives CASSFDSSGANVLTF.

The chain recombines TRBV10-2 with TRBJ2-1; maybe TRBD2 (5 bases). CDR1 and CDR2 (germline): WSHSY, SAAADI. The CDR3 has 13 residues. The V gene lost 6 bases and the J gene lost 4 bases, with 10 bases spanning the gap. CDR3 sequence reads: CASRAGSYNEQFF. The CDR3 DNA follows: TGCGCCAGCAGGGCGGGCAGTTACAATGAGCAGTTCTTC.

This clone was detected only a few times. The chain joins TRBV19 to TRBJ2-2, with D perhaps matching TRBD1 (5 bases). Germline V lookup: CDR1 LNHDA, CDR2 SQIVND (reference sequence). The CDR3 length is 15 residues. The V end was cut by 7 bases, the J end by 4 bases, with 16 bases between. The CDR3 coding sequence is TGTGCCAGTAAGGTCGACAGAACCTTCACCGGGGAGCTGTTTTTT. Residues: CASKVDRTFTGELFF.

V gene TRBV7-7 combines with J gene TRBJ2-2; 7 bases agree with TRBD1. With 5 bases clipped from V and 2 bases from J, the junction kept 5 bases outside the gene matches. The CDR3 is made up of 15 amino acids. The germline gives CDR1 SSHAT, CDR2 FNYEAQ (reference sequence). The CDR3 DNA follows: TGTGCCAGCAGCCCCAGGGGGTATAACACCGGGGAGCTGTTTTTT. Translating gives CASSPRGYNTGELFF.

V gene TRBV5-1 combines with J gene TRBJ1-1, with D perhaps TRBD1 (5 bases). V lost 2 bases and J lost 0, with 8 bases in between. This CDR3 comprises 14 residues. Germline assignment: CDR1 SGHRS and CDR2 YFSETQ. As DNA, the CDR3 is TGCGCCAGCAGCTTACAGGTTATGAACACTGAAGCTTTCTTT. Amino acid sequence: CASSLQVMNTEAFF.

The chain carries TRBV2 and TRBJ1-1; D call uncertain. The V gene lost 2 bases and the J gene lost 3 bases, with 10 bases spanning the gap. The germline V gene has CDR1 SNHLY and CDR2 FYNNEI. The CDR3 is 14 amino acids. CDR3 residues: CASSESAGHTEAFF. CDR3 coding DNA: TGTGCCAGCAGTGAATCTGCAGGCCACACTGAAGCTTTCTTT.

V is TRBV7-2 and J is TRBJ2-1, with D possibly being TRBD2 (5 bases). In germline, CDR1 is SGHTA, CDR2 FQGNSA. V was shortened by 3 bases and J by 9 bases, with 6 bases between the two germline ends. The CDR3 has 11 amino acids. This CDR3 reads CASSLRVEQFF. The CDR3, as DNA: TGTGCCAGCAGCTTGAGGGTTGAGCAGTTCTTC.

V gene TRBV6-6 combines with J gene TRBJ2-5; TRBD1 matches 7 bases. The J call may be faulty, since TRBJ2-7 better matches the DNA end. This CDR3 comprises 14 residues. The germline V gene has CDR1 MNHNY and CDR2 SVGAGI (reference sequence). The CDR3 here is CASTRQGFTREQYF. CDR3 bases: TGTGCCAGCACCAGACAGGGATTCACCCGCGAGCAGTACTTC.

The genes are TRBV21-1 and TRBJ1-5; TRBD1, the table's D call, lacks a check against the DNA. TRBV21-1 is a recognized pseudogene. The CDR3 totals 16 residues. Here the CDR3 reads CASSKRKGECNQPQHF. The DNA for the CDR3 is TGTGCCAGCAGCAAAAGGAAGGGGGAATGCAATCAGCCCCAGCATTTT.

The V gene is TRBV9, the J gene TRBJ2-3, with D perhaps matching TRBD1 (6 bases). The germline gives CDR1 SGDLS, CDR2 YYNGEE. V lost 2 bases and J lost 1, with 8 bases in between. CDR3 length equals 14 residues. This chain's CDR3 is CASSVGQRTDTQYF. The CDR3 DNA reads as TGTGCCAGCAGCGTCGGACAGCGCACAGATACGCAGTATTTT.

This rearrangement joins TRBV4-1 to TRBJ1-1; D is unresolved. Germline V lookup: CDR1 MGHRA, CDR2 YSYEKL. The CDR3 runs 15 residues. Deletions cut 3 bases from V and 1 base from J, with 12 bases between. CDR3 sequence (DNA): TGCGCCAGCAGCCATAGTGACTCTTCGAACACTGAAGCTTTCTTT. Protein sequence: CASSHSDSSNTEAFF.

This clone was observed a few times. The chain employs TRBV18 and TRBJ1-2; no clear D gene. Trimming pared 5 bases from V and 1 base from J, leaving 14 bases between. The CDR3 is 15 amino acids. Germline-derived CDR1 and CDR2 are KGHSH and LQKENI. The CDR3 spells CASSSRESNNYGYTF. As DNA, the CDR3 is TGTGCCAGCTCATCCCGAGAGTCTAATAACTATGGCTACACCTTC.

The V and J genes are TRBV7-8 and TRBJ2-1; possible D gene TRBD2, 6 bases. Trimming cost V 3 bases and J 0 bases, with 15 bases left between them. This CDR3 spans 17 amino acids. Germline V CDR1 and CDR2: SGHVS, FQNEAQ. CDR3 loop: CASSLIGTGSSYNEQFF. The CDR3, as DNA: TGTGCCAGCAGCTTGATAGGGACTGGGAGCTCCTACAATGAGCAGTTCTTC. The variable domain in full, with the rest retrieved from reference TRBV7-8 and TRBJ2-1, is GAGVSQSPRYKVAKRGQDVALRCDPISGHVSLFWYQQALGQGPEFLTYFQNEAQLDKSGLPSDRFFAERPEGSVSTLKIQRTQQEDSAVYLCASSLIGTGSSYNEQFFGPGTRLTVL.

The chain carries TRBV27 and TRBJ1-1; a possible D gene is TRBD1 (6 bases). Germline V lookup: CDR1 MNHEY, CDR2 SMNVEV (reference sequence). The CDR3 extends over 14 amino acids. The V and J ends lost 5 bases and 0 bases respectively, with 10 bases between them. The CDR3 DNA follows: TGTGCCAGCAGTGATGGACAGTTGAACACTGAAGCTTTCTTT. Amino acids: CASSDGQLNTEAFF.

CDR3 sequence (DNA): TGCGCCAGCAGCCAAGTTACAGGGAGCTATGGCTACACCTTC. Its translation is CASSQVTGSYGYTF. This chain uses TRBV5-1 with TRBJ1-2; maybe TRBD1 (6 bases). The CDR3 covers 14 residues. Germline V gene sequence: CDR1 SGHRS, CDR2 YFSETQ. Trimming took 4 bases from V and 4 from J, leaving 14 bases between them.

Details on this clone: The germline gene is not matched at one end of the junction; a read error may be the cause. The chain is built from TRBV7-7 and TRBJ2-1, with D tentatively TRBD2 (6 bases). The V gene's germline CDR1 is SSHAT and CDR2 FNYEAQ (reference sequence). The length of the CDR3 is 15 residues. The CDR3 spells CASSLAGTPYNEQFF. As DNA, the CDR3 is TGTGCTAGCAGCTTGGCCGGGACTCCTTACAATGAGCAGTTCTTC.

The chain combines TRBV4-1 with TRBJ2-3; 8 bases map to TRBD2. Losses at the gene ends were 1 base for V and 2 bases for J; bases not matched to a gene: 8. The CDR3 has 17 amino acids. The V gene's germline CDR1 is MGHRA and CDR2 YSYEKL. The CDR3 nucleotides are TGCGCCAGCAGCCAAGGACCCCGGGGGGGTTTCACAGATACGCAGTATTTT. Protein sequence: CASSQGPRGGFTDTQYF.

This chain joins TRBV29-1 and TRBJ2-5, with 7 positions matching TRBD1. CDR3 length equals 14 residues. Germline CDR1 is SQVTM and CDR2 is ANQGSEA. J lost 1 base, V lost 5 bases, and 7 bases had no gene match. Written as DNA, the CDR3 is TGCAGCGTTAAGGGCAGGGGGTTCCAAGAGACCCAGTACTTC. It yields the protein CSVKGRGFQETQYF.

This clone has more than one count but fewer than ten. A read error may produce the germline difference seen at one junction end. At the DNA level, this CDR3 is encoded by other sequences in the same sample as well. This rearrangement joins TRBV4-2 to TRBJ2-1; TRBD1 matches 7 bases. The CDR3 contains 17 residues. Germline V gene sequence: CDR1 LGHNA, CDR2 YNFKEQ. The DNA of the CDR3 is TGTGCTAGCAGCCCCGAACTGTTAGGACAGGATGGGAATGAGCAGTTCTTC. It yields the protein CASSPELLGQDGNEQFF.

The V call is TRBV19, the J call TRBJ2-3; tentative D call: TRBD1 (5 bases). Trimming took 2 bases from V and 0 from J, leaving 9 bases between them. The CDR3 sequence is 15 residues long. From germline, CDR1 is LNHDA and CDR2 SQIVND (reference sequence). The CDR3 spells CASSIHQGSTDTQYF. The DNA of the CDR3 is TGTGCCAGTAGTATACACCAGGGAAGCACAGATACGCAGTATTTT.